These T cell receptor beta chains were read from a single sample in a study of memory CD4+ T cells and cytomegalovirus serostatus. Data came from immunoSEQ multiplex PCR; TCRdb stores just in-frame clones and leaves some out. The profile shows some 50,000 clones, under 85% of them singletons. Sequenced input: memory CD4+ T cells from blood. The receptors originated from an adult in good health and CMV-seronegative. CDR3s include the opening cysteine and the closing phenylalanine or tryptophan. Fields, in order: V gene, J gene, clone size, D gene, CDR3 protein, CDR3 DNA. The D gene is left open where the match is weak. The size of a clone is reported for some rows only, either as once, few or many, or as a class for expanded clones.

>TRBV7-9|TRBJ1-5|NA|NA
CASSLEGSNQPQHF
TGTGCCAGCAGCTTAGAGGGAAGCAATCAGCCCCAGCATTTT
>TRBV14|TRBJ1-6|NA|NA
CASSTTLFYNSPLHF
TGTGCCAGCAGCACCACCCTATTCTATAATTCACCCCTCCACTTT
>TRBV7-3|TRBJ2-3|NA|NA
CASSLIPGPSTQYF
TGTGCCAGCAGCTTAATCCCAGGGCCGAGTACGCAGTATTTT
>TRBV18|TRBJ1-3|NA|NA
CATSINSGNTIYF
TGTGCCACCTCCATAAACTCTGGAAACACCATATATTTT
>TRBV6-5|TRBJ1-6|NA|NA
CASSSAGDSPLHF
TGTGCCAGCAGTTCTGCCGGGGATTCACCCCTCCACTTT
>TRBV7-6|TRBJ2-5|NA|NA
CASSLQTTEETQYF
TGTGCCAGCAGCTTACAGACGACAGAGGAGACCCAGTACTTC
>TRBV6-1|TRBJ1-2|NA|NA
CASIRRTETYGYTF
TGTGCCAGCATCCGGCGGACAGAGACCTATGGCTACACCTTC
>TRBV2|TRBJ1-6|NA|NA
CASRALQGYNSPLHF
TGTGCCAGTAGGGCGTTGCAGGGGTATAATTCACCCCTCCACTTT
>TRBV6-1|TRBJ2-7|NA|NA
CASSDGAFYEQYF
TGTGCCAGCAGTGACGGGGCCTTCTACGAGCAGTACTTC
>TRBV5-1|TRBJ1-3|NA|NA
CASSLTGSGNTIYF
TGCGCCAGCAGCCTTACAGGCTCTGGAAACACCATATATTTT
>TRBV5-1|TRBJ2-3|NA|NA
CASSPASVPDTQYF
TGCGCCAGCTCCCCGGCTAGCGTCCCAGATACGCAGTATTTT
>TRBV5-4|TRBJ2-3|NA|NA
CASSLGGYRVAQYF
TGTGCCAGCAGCTTGGGGGGGTACAGGGTGGCGCAGTATTTT
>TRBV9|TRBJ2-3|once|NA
CASSVGPNTDTQYF
TGTGCCAGCAGCGTAGGTCCAAACACAGATACGCAGTATTTT
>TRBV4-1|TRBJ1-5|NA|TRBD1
CASSQEVAGGIQPQHF
TGCGCCAGCAGCCAAGAAGTGGCAGGGGGGATTCAGCCCCAGCATTTT
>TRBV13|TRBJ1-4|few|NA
CASRQWDRGTQLFF
TGTGCCAGCAGGCAATGGGACCGGGGCACCCAACTGTTTTTT
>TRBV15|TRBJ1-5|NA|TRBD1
CATSRAREGTGDSNQPQHF
TGTGCCACCAGCAGAGCCCGCGAGGGAACAGGGGATAGCAATCAGCCCCAGCATTTT
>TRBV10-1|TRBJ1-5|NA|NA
CASPTGPSNQPQHF
TGCGCCAGCCCAACCGGGCCCTCCAATCAGCCCCAGCATTTT
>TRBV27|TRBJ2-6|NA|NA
CASSRGTLSGANVLTF
TGTGCCAGTTCCCGGGGCACCCTCTCTGGGGCCAACGTCCTGACTTTC
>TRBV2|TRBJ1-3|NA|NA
CASSGHYSGNTIYF
TGTGCCAGCAGTGGACACTACTCTGGAAACACCATATATTTT
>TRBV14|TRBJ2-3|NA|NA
CASSQGSGALTDTQYF
TGTGCCAGCAGCCAGGGCTCGGGGGCACTCACAGATACGCAGTATTTT
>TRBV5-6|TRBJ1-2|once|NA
CASSPIGLNYGYTF
TGTGCCAGCAGCCCCATAGGGCTAAACTATGGCTACACCTTC
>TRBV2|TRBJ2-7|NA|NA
CASKGGNSYEQYF
TGTGCCAGCAAGGGGGGCAATTCCTACGAGCAGTACTTC
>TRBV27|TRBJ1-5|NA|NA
CASSPRTPYSNQPQHF
TGTGCCAGCAGTCCTAGGACACCTTATAGCAATCAGCCCCAGCATTTT
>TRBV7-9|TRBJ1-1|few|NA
CASSLMQTNTEAFF
TGTGCCAGCAGCTTGATGCAGACGAACACTGAAGCTTTCTTT
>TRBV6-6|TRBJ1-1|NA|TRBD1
CASRETGGNTEAFF
TGTGCCAGCAGGGAGACAGGGGGGAACACTGAAGCTTTCTTT
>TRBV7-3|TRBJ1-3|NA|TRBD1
CASTPSQLGQGSGNTIYF
TGTGCCAGCACCCCGAGCCAACTTGGACAGGGGTCTGGAAACACCATATATTTT
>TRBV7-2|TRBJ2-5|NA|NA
CASSLDLSQLETQYF
TGTGCCAGCAGCTTAGATCTGAGTCAGCTAGAGACCCAGTACTTC
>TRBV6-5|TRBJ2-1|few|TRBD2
CASSKGLAGHEQFF
TGTGCCAGCAGTAAAGGACTAGCGGGGCATGAGCAGTTCTTC
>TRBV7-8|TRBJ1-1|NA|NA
CASSEGGVVDTEAFF
TGTGCCAGCAGCGAAGGAGGGGTGGTGGACACTGAAGCTTTCTTT
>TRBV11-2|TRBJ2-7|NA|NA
CASSLAVWAGSSYEQYF
TGTGCCAGCAGCTTAGCGGTCTGGGCAGGGAGCTCCTACGAGCAGTACTTC
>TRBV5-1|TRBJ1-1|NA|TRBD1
CASSPGDRNTEAFF
TGCGCCAGCAGCCCTGGGGACAGGAACACTGAAGCTTTCTTT
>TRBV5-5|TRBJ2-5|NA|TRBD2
CASSSPTSGGRETQYF
TGTGCCAGCAGCTCTCCCACTAGCGGGGGACGAGAGACCCAGTACTTC
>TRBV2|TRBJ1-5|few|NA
CASSDVGGSNQPQHF
TGTGCCAGCAGTGACGTAGGGGGGAGCAATCAGCCCCAGCATTTT